The rows below give T cell receptor beta chains drawn from one sample of a study of T cells in Graves' hyperthyroidism and ophthalmopathy. MiXCR, applied by TCRdb to the multiplex PCR reads, yields one record per CDR3 protein. The table shows around 570,000 distinct CDR3 sequences, with about 20% occurring only once. The sample consisted of blood. These TCRs come from a man aged 40-49 years with Graves' ophthalmopathy. The CDR3 runs from the conserved cysteine through the conserved F or W. The order of the fields is V gene, clone size, D gene, J gene, CDR3 DNA, CDR3 protein. A D gene is named only where the DNA matches it firmly. Only part of the rows carry a size: once, few, many, or a class if the clone is expanded.

TRBV30	-	-	TRBJ1-3	TGTGCCTGGTCCTTTGAAGGAAACACCATATATTTT	CAWSFEGNTIYF
TRBV29-1	-	TRBD1	TRBJ1-2	TGCAGCGGAAAAATACAGGGGTTAGCTAACTATGGCTACACCTTC	CSGKIQGLANYGYTF
TRBV15	-	-	TRBJ2-2	TGTGCCACCAGCAATTGGGACGCCGGGGAGCTGTTTTTT	CATSNWDAGELFF
TRBV29-1	-	-	TRBJ2-7	TGCAGCGTTGAAGTTAGGTCTGTGCTGTACTTC	CSVEVRSVLYF
TRBV28	-	TRBD1	TRBJ1-5	TGTGCCAGCACCGACAGGGTCAATCAGCCCCAGCATTTT	CASTDRVNQPQHF
TRBV19	-	TRBD2	TRBJ2-1	TGTGCCAGTAGGGGGACTAGCGGGGGTGAGCAGTTCTTC	CASRGTSGGEQFF
TRBV4-1	once	-	TRBJ1-1	TGCACCAGCAGCCAAGTTGGCGGTGAGAGGGCTTTCTTT	CTSSQVGGERAFF
TRBV3-2	few	-	TRBJ1-1	TGTGCCAGCAGCCAAAGAGGATGCGGGGAGAACACTGAAGCTTTCTTT	CASSQRGCGENTEAFF
TRBV3-1	many	TRBD1	TRBJ2-4	TGTGCCAGCAGCCCAGGGGACAGGGAAAACATTCAGTACTTC	CASSPGDRENIQYF
TRBV7-2	many	-	TRBJ2-1	TGTGCCAGCAGCTCCCCCGAGCAGGGCAATGAGCAGTTCTTC	CASSSPEQGNEQFF
TRBV7-7	few	TRBD1	TRBJ1-4	TGTGCTAGCAGCCGGACAGGGGAGGAAAAACTGTTTTTT	CASSRTGEEKLFF
TRBV20-1	many	-	TRBJ2-1	TGCAGTGCTAAAGGGGGGGCGGACTCCTACAATGAGCAGTTCTTC	CSAKGGADSYNEQFF
TRBV29-1	few	-	TRBJ2-5	TGCAGCGTTGAAGTAATAGCTAGCGAGATGTACCAAGAGACCCAGTACTTC	CSVEVIASEMYQETQYF
TRBV15	-	TRBD2	TRBJ2-1	TGTGCCACCAGCAGTCAAGCTAAAGGGCTAGCGGGATACAATGAGCAGTTCTTC	CATSSQAKGLAGYNEQFF
TRBV4-3	few	TRBD1	TRBJ1-2	TGCGCCAGCAGCCTTCATAGGCAGGGGGGGCTGGGGTATGGCTACACCTTC	CASSLHRQGGLGYGYTF
TRBV7-2	few	-	TRBJ2-3	TGTGCCAGCCGTAATCGGGGAGATACGCAGTATTTT	CASRNRGDTQYF
TRBV18	-	-	TRBJ2-3	TGTGCCAGCTCAAAGACAGAGTTGTTCGCAGATACGCAGTATTTT	CASSKTELFADTQYF
TRBV6-1	many	-	TRBJ2-5	TGTGCCAGCAGTGGAAACAGGGAGCACCAAGAGACCCAGTACTTC	CASSGNREHQETQYF
TRBV24-1	many	-	TRBJ2-3	TGTGCCACCAGTGATCCGACAGGTTCGCCAGATACGCAGTATTTT	CATSDPTGSPDTQYF
TRBV20-1	few	-	TRBJ2-1	TGCAGTGCTAACCCTCTAGGCAATGAGCAGTTCTTC	CSANPLGNEQFF
TRBV18	many	-	TRBJ2-1	TGTGCCAGCTCACCACCCGGGACTTTTCCCTACAATGAGCAGTTCTTC	CASSPPGTFPYNEQFF
TRBV27	many	-	TRBJ1-6	TGTGCCAGCAGGCAGCGGGCCTCGGGCTCACCCCTCCACTTT	CASRQRASGSPLHF
TRBV27	-	-	TRBJ2-7	TGTGCCAGCAGTTTAATGGGGCAGGGCGGAGCCTACGAGCAGTACTTC	CASSLMGQGGAYEQYF
TRBV10-3	-	-	TRBJ1-2	TGTGCCATCAGTGAGTCCGGGGTCCGCTATGGCTACACCTTC	CAISESGVRYGYTF
TRBV19	few	TRBD2	TRBJ2-1	TGTGCCAGTAGTCCGCGACTAGCGGGAGGGCCCCACAATGAGCAGTTCTTC	CASSPRLAGGPHNEQFF
TRBV29-1	many	-	TRBJ2-4	TGCAGCGTGGGACTCGGAGGAGCCAAAAACATTCAGTACTTC	CSVGLGGAKNIQYF
TRBV6-5	-	TRBD2	TRBJ2-6	TGTGCCAGCAGTTACCGACTAGCGGGGTTCTCTGGGGCCAACGTCCTGACTTTC	CASSYRLAGFSGANVLTF
TRBV18	many	-	TRBJ1-1	TGTGCCAGCTCACCTCTTCAGGAGGAGGCTTTCTTT	CASSPLQEEAFF
TRBV7-3	-	TRBD2	TRBJ2-1	TGTGCCAGCGGAGGGAGGGCCAATGAGCAGTTCTTC	CASGGRANEQFF
TRBV30	few	-	TRBJ1-3	TGTGCCTGGGGGCGAGGAAACACCATATATTTT	CAWGRGNTIYF
TRBV2	many	TRBD1	TRBJ2-2	TGTGCCAGCAGGCCCCAACAGGGGCTTGGGGCCGGGGAGCTGTTTTTT	CASRPQQGLGAGELFF
TRBV6-1	-	-	TRBJ1-5	TGTGCCAGCAGTGAAGACCACAATCAGCCCCAGCATTTT	CASSEDHNQPQHF
TRBV7-2	-	-	TRBJ2-3	TGTGCCAGCAGCTTAGTATTTAGTAGCGCTTTGGGGACAGATACGCAGTATTTT	CASSLVFSSALGTDTQYF
TRBV11-2	many	TRBD1	TRBJ1-1	TGTGCCAGCAGGCGGACAGGGTCTTTTTTGGCTTTCTTT	CASRRTGSFLAFF
TRBV20-1	-	TRBD2	TRBJ2-4	TGCAGTGCCGAAAGAGGAGCGGGGGCCAAAAACATTCAGTACTTC	CSAERGAGAKNIQYF
TRBV20-1	few	-	TRBJ1-2	TGCAGTGCTGACAGACGGAATAACTATGGCTACACCTTC	CSADRRNNYGYTF
TRBV5-1	few	-	TRBJ1-1	TGCGCCAGCAGCCCCGGGGGGTCGGACACTGAAGCTTTCTTT	CASSPGGSDTEAFF
TRBV28	few	-	TRBJ1-5	TGTGCCAGCACTCTCAGGGGCAGCAATCAGCCCCAGCATTTT	CASTLRGSNQPQHF
TRBV11-2	many	-	TRBJ2-5	TGTGCCAGCAGCCCCCGGGGAAAAATACAAGAGACCCAGTACTTC	CASSPRGKIQETQYF
TRBV10-2	-	TRBD1	TRBJ1-2	TGCGCCAGCAACCCGACAGGGGGCCGAGCTATTTTTCCCTACACCTTC	CASNPTGGRAIFPYTF
TRBV6-5	-	TRBD1	TRBJ1-6	TGTGCCAGCAGTTACTCCGACAGGGAGAGATACTTT	CASSYSDRERYF